This TCR beta chain was sequenced in a study of T-cell memory formation after mild COVID-19. Broader study findings: Some responding clones appeared in pre-infection memory, suggesting cross-reactive memory joined. The study found balanced CD4/CD8 in clones contracting day 15 to 85 and a CD4+ lean in later expanders.

Constant-segment-primed 5'RACE gave TCR alpha and TCR beta cDNA libraries with sample barcodes and UMIs. TCRdb reprocessed the 5' RACE reads via MiXCR and lists one record per CDR3 protein. The table records roughly 99,000 distinct CDR3 sequences, under 15% of them present only once. This clonotype was counted ten times or more. Its antigen is unidentified. The sample comprised PBMCs or a T cell subset sorted from them (not recorded which). This receptor was taken from a man aged 18 to 30 who had mild COVID-19 (a few samples of this study predate the infection). Cell type and time point are not known.

Here the CDR3 reads CASVGEGYGYTF. The CDR3 DNA reads TGTGCCAGCGTCGGGGAAGGCTATGGCTACACCTTC. The rearrangement joins TRBV11-2 to TRBJ1-2; D not certain. With 8 bases removed from V and 4 bases from J, the gap between germline ends came to 11 bases. The CDR3 has 12 residues. Germline V gene data show CDR1 as SGHAT and CDR2 as FQNNGV.